This record covers a single T cell receptor (beta chain). Its antigen remains unknown. This sample is part of a study of cytomegalovirus exposure and HLA in healthy donors. Study-level findings and limits: Judged likely to be a sequencing artifact was a cluster of highly shared sequence variants.

The germline gives CDR1 MNHEY, CDR2 SVGAGI. This CDR3 has 13 amino acids. V lost 6 bases, J lost 6 bases, and 6 bases stayed unmatched. The study ran its PCR with 60 Vbeta and 13 Jbeta primers. Some clones are missing from TCRdb's copy, which holds only in-frame ones; the method was immunoSEQ multiplex PCR. The sample lists about 79,000 clones, about 70% occurring once. The rearrangement links TRBV6-5 to TRBJ2-7; TRBD1 agrees at 9 bases. Material for sequencing was PBMCs. The clonotype originates from a man aged 55 to 70 in good health and CMV-seronegative. This CDR3 reads CASRGTGRGEQYF. The CDR3 bases are TGTGCCAGCAGGGGGACAGGGAGGGGCGAGCAGTACTTC.